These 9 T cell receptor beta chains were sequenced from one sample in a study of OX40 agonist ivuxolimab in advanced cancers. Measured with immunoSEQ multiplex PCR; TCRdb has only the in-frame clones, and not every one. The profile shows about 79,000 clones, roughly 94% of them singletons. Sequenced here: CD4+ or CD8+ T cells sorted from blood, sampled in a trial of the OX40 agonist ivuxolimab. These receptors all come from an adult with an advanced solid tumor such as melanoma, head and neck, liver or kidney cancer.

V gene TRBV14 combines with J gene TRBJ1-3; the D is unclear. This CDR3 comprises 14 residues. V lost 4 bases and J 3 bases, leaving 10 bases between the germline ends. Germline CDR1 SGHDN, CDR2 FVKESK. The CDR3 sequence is CASSPVRFGNTIYF. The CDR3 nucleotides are TGTGCCAGCAGCCCTGTAAGGTTTGGAAACACCATATATTTT.

The CDR3: CARSSTERVPDTQYF. The CDR3 nucleotides are TGTGCCAGAAGCTCGACAGAGCGGGTCCCAGATACGCAGTATTTT. The chain employs TRBV5-3 and TRBJ2-3, with D maybe TRBD2 (6 bases). TRBV5-3 is assigned to the ORF class and has an uncertain function. The CDR3 runs to 15 residues. Trimming removed 3 bases from V and 4 bases from J, with 15 bases in between.

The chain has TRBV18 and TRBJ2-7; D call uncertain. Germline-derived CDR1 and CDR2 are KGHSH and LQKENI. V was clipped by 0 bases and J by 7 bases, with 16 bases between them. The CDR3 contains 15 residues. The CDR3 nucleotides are TGTGCCAGCTCACCACCGGAAGGATTGGGGTTAGAGCAGTACTTC. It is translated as CASSPPEGLGLEQYF. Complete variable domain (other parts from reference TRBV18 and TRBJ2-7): NAGVMQNPRHLVRRRGQEARLRCSPMKGHSHVYWYRQLPEEGLKFMVYLQKENIIDESGMPKERFSAEFPKEGPSILRIQQVVRGDSAAYFCASSPPEGLGLEQYFGPGTRLTVT.

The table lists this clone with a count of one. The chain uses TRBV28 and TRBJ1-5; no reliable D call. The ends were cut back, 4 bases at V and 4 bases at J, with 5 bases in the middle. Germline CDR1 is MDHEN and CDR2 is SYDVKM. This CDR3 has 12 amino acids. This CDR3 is CASSWQNQPQHF. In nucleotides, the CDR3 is TGTGCCAGCAGTTGGCAGAATCAGCCCCAGCATTTT.

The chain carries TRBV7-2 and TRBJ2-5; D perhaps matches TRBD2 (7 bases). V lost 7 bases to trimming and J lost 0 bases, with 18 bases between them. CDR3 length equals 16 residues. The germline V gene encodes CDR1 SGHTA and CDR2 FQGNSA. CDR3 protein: CASTLGGALYQETQYF. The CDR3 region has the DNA TGTGCCAGCACCCTGGGGGGGGCTTTGTACCAAGAGACCCAGTACTTC.

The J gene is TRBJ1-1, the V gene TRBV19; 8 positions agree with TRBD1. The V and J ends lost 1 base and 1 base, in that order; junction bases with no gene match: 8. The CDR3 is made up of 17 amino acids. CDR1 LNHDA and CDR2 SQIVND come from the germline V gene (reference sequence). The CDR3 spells CASSIAGQGQGNTEAFF. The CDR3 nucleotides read TGTGCCAGTAGTATAGCGGGACAAGGACAGGGGAACACTGAAGCTTTCTTT.

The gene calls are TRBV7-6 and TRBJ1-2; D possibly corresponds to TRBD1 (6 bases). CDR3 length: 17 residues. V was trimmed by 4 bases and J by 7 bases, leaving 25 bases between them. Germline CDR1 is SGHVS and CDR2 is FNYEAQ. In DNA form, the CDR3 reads TGTGCCAGCAGCTCCCTATTACAGGGAGAGGGTTTGGGTGGCTACACCTTC. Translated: CASSSLLQGEGLGGYTF.

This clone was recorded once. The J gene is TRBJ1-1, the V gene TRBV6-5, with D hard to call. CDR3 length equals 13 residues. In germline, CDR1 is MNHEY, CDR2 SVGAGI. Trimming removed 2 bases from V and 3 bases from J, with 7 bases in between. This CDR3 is CASSYGVHTEAFF. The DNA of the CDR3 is TGTGCCAGCAGTTACGGCGTCCACACTGAAGCTTTCTTT.

CDR3 sequence reads: CASSLGRGSYEQYF. CDR3 in DNA: TGTGCCAGCAGCTTGGGGAGGGGTTCCTACGAGCAGTACTTC. The gene calls are TRBV7-6 and TRBJ2-7; 7 positions agree with TRBD2. The CDR3 extends over 14 amino acids. V lost 3 bases to trimming and J lost 1 base; unmatched junction nucleotides: 3. Germline V gene sequence: CDR1 SGHVS, CDR2 FNYEAQ.